The rows below give T cell receptor beta chains drawn from one sample of a study of PD-1 blockade in classical Hodgkin lymphoma. TCRdb's copy holds only in-frame clones and misses some; the assay was immunoSEQ multiplex PCR. The sample contains 17,000 or so clones, roughly 82% of which appear only once. The sample in question was peripheral blood mononuclear cells (PBMCs), obtained before the second cycle of nivolumab. All receptors come from a human donor with classical Hodgkin lymphoma. The CDR3 runs from the conserved cysteine through the conserved F or W. A D gene is named only where the DNA matches it firmly. Size tells how often a clone was seen (once, few, many) or the class of an expanded clone, and some rows leave it out.

>once|TRBJ2-7|TRBD2|TRBV2
TGTGCCAGCAGTGCCCTGGCTAGCGGGGGAAGCGAGCAGTACTTC
CASSALASGGSEQYF
>.|TRBJ1-2|TRBD1|TRBV15
TGTGCCACCAGCAGGGACAGGGCAAGGGGCTACACCTTC
CATSRDRARGYTF
>.|TRBJ2-2|.|TRBV27
TGTGCCAGCAGTACAGGAGCTCTAGAGGAGAACACCGGGGAGCTGTTTTTT
CASSTGALEENTGELFF
>.|TRBJ1-5|.|TRBV6-6
TGTGCCAGCAGTCACCTGTCGACGGCAAGGAGTCAGCCCCAGCATTTT
CASSHLSTARSQPQHF
>.|TRBJ2-7|.|TRBV5-6
TGTGCCAGCAGCTACGGACCGTTGGTAGGAGAGCAGTACTTC
CASSYGPLVGEQYF
>.|TRBJ2-3|.|TRBV4-3
TGCGCCAGCGGCGGGGACAGAGCCACAGATACGCAGTATTTT
CASGGDRATDTQYF
>.|TRBJ2-1|.|TRBV6-5
TGTGCCAGCAGAAATATCTACAATGAGCAGTTCTTC
CASRNIYNEQFF
>once|TRBJ1-2|TRBD1|TRBV5-8
TGTGCCAGCAGCAAAAAGGGGGACAGATTTGACTTC
CASSKKGDRFDF
>.|TRBJ2-5|TRBD2|TRBV5-6
TGTGCCAGCATTGGTTGGAGCGGGGCCCAAGAGACCCAGTACTTC
CASIGWSGAQETQYF
>once|TRBJ2-7|.|TRBV4-3
TGCGCCAGCAGCCAACGACCCGGGGGCGAGCAGTACTTC
CASSQRPGGEQYF
>.|TRBJ1-2|.|TRBV9
TGTGCCAGCAGCCCCCCCTGGGGGCGCAACTATGGCTACACCTTC
CASSPPWGRNYGYTF
>.|TRBJ2-7|.|TRBV6-1
TGTGCCAGCTATAGAAACAGCTACGAGCAGTACTTC
CASYRNSYEQYF
>.|TRBJ2-2|TRBD2|TRBV5-1
TGCGCCAGCAGCTTGACTAGCGGGGATTTCACCGGGGAGCTGTTTTTT
CASSLTSGDFTGELFF
>large|TRBJ1-3|.|TRBV7-9
TGTGCCAGCAGGTCTCGGGGTACTGGAAACACCATATATTTT
CASRSRGTGNTIYF
>.|TRBJ2-7|TRBD2|TRBV19
TGTGCCAGTAAAGACGGGGGGGCCGAGTACGAGCAGTACTTC
CASKDGGAEYEQYF
>once|TRBJ2-3|TRBD2|TRBV4-1
TGCGCCAGCAGCCAAGAAAGTGGGACTAGCCCGCTTGCGACGCAGTATTTT
CASSQESGTSPLATQYF
>.|TRBJ2-1|TRBD2|TRBV6-4
TGTGCCAGCAGTGATAGCGGGGGTCACAATGAGCAGTTCTTC
CASSDSGGHNEQFF
>.|TRBJ1-4|TRBD1|TRBV9
TGTGCCAGCAGCGAGGAAACGGGACAGGCGTATGAAAAACTGTTTTTT
CASSEETGQAYEKLFF
>few|TRBJ1-2|.|TRBV2
TGTGCCAGCAGTGTCCCCCCTAATGGCTACACCTTC
CASSVPPNGYTF
>.|TRBJ2-6|.|TRBV5-3
TGTGCCAGAAGCTTGTTTAGAAAGGGTCCTGGGGCCAACGTCCTGACTTTC
CARSLFRKGPGANVLTF
>few|TRBJ2-5|.|TRBV11-2
TGTGCCAGCAGCCCAAGGAGCGCGAGGTACCAAGAGACCCAGTACTTC
CASSPRSARYQETQYF
>.|TRBJ2-5|.|TRBV12-5
TGTGCTAGTGGCTCGACGGACCAAGAGACCCAGTACTTC
CASGSTDQETQYF
>.|TRBJ1-3|.|TRBV7-9
TGTGCCAGCAGCTTAGGTCCCGGAAACACCATATATTTT
CASSLGPGNTIYF
>.|TRBJ2-3|.|TRBV5-1
TGCGCCAGCAGCACCGGGACTCTCGCAGATACGCAGTATTTT
CASSTGTLADTQYF
>.|TRBJ1-1|.|TRBV5-6
TGTGCCAGCAGCTTGGCAGACCCGAACACTGAAGCTTTCTTT
CASSLADPNTEAFF
>.|TRBJ2-7|.|TRBV28
TGTGCCAGCAAGCATTTGGGGCGGAAAACCTACGAGCAGTACTTC
CASKHLGRKTYEQYF
>.|TRBJ1-4|TRBD1|TRBV6-1
TGTGCCAGCACCAGGGGGGCGGAAAAACTGTTTTTT
CASTRGAEKLFF
>.|TRBJ1-1|.|TRBV4-1
TGCGCCAGCACCCCTAAGGAGATCCGAGGGGGTACGAGATCTGAAGCTTTCTTT
CASTPKEIRGGTRSEAFF
>few|TRBJ1-1|.|TRBV4-1
TGCGCCAGCAGCTCTAGGGAGGTCACTGAAGCTTTCTTT
CASSSREVTEAFF
>.|TRBJ2-7|.|TRBV4-3
TGCGCCAGCAGCCAAGCTTATGGAGCGCCGTACGAGCAGTACTTC
CASSQAYGAPYEQYF
>.|TRBJ1-1|.|TRBV29-1
TGCAGCGGTATCATTTTAGGGGGAGCTTTCTTT
CSGIILGGAFF
>.|TRBJ2-6|.|TRBV12-5
TGTGCTAGTGGTTTGGTACCCAGCCCGGACGCCAACTGGGCCAACGTCCTGACTTTC
CASGLVPSPDANWANVLTF
>.|TRBJ2-7|TRBD2|TRBV5-4
TGTGCCAGCAGCCTGACTAGCAGAAGCTACGAGCAGTACTTC
CASSLTSRSYEQYF
>few|TRBJ1-2|.|TRBV6-5
TGTGCCAGCAGTTGGAACAGGGTGGGGGATGGCTACACCTTC
CASSWNRVGDGYTF
>.|TRBJ2-7|TRBD2|TRBV2
TGTGCCAGCACCTTGATGCGGGGGGAGAGCTCCTACGAGCAGTACTTC
CASTLMRGESSYEQYF
>.|TRBJ2-3|.|TRBV5-4
TGTGCCAGCAGCTTGGGGATAGGGGGGCGCACAGATACGCAGTATTTT
CASSLGIGGRTDTQYF
>.|TRBJ1-1|.|TRBV18
TGTGCCAGCTCACCTCTTGGGACACAAACCACTGAAGCTTTCTTT
CASSPLGTQTTEAFF
>.|TRBJ2-5|TRBD2|TRBV6-6
TGTGCCAGCAGTCCCACTAGCGGGGATCAAGAGACCCAGTACTTC
CASSPTSGDQETQYF
>.|TRBJ2-7|TRBD1|TRBV10-3
TGTGCCATCAGTGGCACATCGGACAGGGGGTACGAGCAGTACTTC
CAISGTSDRGYEQYF
>.|TRBJ1-6|TRBD1|TRBV7-2
TGTGCCAGCAGCTTATTTTTGGGACAGGGAAGATCACCCCTCCACTTT
CASSLFLGQGRSPLHF